Following are 2 T cell receptor beta chains from one sample sequenced in a study of hypomethylating agent response in myelodysplastic syndrome. The repertoire was sequenced with immunoSEQ multiplex PCR; TCRdb's copy has only in-frame clones and lacks some. The sample comprises thousands of clones, 80% to 90% of which are singletons, and around a quarter rests with the top ten. This sample comprised bone marrow, obtained before or after starting hypomethylating agent treatment for myelodysplastic syndrome (not recorded which). The receptors originated from a human donor with myelodysplastic syndrome.

The chain couples TRBV11-2 to TRBJ2-1; no clear D gene. The CDR3 runs 13 residues. Between the trimmed V and J ends, which lost 0 bases and 5 bases, there was a span of 5 bases. CDR1 is SGHAT and CDR2 is FQNNGV in the germline V gene. The DNA of the CDR3 is TGTGCCAGCAGCTTAGAACCGAACAATGAGCAGTTCTTC. Translating gives CASSLEPNNEQFF.

This chain uses TRBV19 with TRBJ1-4; D remains ambiguous. The CDR3 consists of 14 residues. Per the germline V gene, CDR1 is LNHDA and CDR2 is SQIVND (reference sequence). The ends were cut back, 6 bases at V and 0 bases at J, with 8 bases in the middle. CDR3 region: CASRGDATNEKLFF. In DNA form, the CDR3 reads TGTGCCAGTAGAGGAGACGCAACTAATGAAAAACTGTTTTTT.